This T cell receptor beta chain stems from a study of T cell responses to AZD1222 COVID-19 vaccine. As for the study in general: Second doses that came at about 4 or about 12 weeks were put together.

TCRdb's table, derived via immunoSEQ multiplex PCR, lists solely in-frame clones and lacks some. The sample holds about 110,000 clones; 90% are singletons and the top ten take approximately 5.4%. To note about this clone: Its specificity is unknown.

Study findings and constraints: Variant regions that are unmutated are reportedly the target of nearly half of spike-specific TCRs.

V was trimmed by 11 bases and J by 7 bases, leaving 18 bases between them. The CDR3 extends over 13 amino acids. The germline gives CDR1 ENHRY, CDR2 SYGVKD. This specimen consisted of peripheral blood, obtained on day 0 of AZD1222 vaccination. The chain recombines TRBV10-3 with TRBJ2-1, with D possibly TRBD2 on 6 matching bases. This clonotype was sampled from an adult in good health. The CDR3 nucleotides read TGTGCCTACTCGGGAGTGGGCCTGAATGAGCAGTTCTTC. It yields the protein CAYSGVGLNEQFF.